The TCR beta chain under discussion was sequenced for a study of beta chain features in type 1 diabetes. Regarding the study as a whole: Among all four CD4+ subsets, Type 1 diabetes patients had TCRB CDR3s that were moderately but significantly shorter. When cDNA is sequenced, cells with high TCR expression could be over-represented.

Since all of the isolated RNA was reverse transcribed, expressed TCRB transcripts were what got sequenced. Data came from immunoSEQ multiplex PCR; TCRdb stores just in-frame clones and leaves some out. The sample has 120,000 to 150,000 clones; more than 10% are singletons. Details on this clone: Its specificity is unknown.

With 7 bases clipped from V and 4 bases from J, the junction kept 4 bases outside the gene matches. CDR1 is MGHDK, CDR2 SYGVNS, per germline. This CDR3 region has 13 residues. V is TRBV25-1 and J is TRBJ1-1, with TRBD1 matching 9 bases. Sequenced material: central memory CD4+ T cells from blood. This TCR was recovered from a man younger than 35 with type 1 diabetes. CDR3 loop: CASNGDRATEAFF. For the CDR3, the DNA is TGTGCCAGCAACGGGGACAGGGCCACTGAAGCTTTCTTT. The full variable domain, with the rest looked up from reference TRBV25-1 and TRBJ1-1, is EADIYQTPRYLVIGTGKKITLECSQTMGHDKMYWYQQDPGMELHLIHYSYGVNSTEKGDLSSESTVSRIRTEHFPLTLESARPSHTSQYLCASNGDRATEAFFGQGTRLTVV.